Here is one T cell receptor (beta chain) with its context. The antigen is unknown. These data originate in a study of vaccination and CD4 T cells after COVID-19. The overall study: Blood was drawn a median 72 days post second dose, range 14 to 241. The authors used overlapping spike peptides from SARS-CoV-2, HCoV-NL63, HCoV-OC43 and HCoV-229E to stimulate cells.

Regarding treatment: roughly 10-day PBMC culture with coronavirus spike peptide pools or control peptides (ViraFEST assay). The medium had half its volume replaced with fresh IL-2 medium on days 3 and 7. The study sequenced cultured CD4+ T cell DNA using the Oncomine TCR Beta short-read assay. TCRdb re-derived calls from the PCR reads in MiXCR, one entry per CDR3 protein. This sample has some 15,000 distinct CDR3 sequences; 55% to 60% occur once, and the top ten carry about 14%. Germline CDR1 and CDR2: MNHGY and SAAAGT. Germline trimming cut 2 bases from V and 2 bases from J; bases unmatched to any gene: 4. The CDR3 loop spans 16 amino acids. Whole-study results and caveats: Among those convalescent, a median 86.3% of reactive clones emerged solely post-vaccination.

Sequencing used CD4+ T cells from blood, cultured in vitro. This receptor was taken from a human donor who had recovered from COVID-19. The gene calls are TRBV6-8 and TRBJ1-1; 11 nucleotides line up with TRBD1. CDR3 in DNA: TGTGCCAGCAGTTACGGGGACAGGGGGATTAACACTGAAGCTTTCTTT. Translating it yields CASSYGDRGINTEAFF.